This T cell receptor (beta chain) was observed in a study of shared clonotypes between healthy human individuals. As for the study in general: CD8 memory received one plate per donor, CD8 naive two, CD4 memory three and CD4 naive three. Study conclusions and caveats: Rarefaction demonstrated incomplete sorted-subset sequencing despite large depth. A few donors shared around 5% of their naive CD4 clonotypes.

Using around 180 ng DNA, tens of thousands of T cell genomes, the sorted-subset replicate PCRs were run. TCRdb's copy holds only in-frame clones and misses some; the assay was immunoSEQ multiplex PCR. The sample records 950,000 to 1,200,000 clones, 70% to 85% being singletons. With 5 bases clipped from V and 4 bases from J, the junction kept 4 bases outside the gene matches. Germline loops: CDR1 SQVTM, CDR2 ANQGSEA. There are 12 residues in the CDR3. This clone came up once. Its antigen is unidentified. The sequencing input was memory CD4+ T cells from PBMCs. Stated subset: CD45RA-negative fraction. The rearrangement links TRBV29-1 to TRBJ2-5; 7 bases map to TRBD1. This TCR was recovered from a man aged 18 to 30 in good health. Some clones in this sample may be carry-over from other donors' samples. The CDR3 DNA follows: TGCAGCGTTAAAGGGGGCGCAGAGACCCAGTACTTC. It yields the protein CSVKGGAETQYF.